Each of the 7 T cell receptor beta chains below was sequenced from the same sample in a study of technical replicates of blood from four donors. The repertoire was sequenced with immunoSEQ multiplex PCR; TCRdb's copy has only in-frame clones and lacks some. The data contain roughly 60,000 clones, nearly 95% of them singletons. Sequenced sample: PBMCs. The receptor source for this set is a human donor in good health. Some clones in this sample may be carry-over from other donors' samples.

The V gene is TRBV11-3, the J gene TRBJ2-4, with unresolved D. Germline CDR1 and CDR2: SGHNT and YENEEA. The V gene lost 0 bases and the J gene lost 4 bases, with 4 bases spanning the gap. The CDR3 loop spans 13 amino acids. CDR3 amino acids: CASSLDQKNIQYF. CDR3 nucleotide sequence: TGTGCCAGCAGCTTAGACCAGAAAAACATTCAGTACTTC.

The chain carries TRBV5-6 and TRBJ2-1; TRBD1 might be the D (5 bases). The V gene's germline CDR1 is SGHDT and CDR2 YYEEEE. The ends were cut back, 1 base at V and 12 bases at J, with 17 bases in the middle. This CDR3 is built from 14 residues. The CDR3 sequence: CASSLQGPTWTQFF. CDR3 nucleotides: TGTGCCAGCAGCTTGCAGGGCCCCACTTGGACGCAGTTCTTC.

This chain joins TRBV20-1 and TRBJ1-1; the D is unclear. Germline CDR1 reads DFQATT; CDR2 reads SNEGSKA (reference sequence). The V gene lost 5 bases and the J gene lost 8 bases, with 12 bases spanning the gap. The CDR3 runs to 11 residues. In DNA form, the CDR3 reads TGCAGTGCTTACGGCCAGGCGGAAGCTTTCTTT. Protein sequence: CSAYGQAEAFF.

This clone has just one count. This chain joins TRBV19 and TRBJ2-6, with 9 nucleotides matching TRBD1. The CDR3 runs 18 residues. Germline V gene sequence: CDR1 LNHDA, CDR2 SQIVND (reference sequence). V gave up 6 bases and J gave up 3 bases; unmatched junction bases: 12. The DNA for the CDR3 is TGTGCCAGTAGCCCAAAGGCACAGGGGGCGCTTGGGGCCAACGTCCTGACTTTC. Translating gives CASSPKAQGALGANVLTF.

CDR3 amino acids: CAWRPLQGNTEAFF. DNA of the CDR3: TGTGCCTGGAGGCCGCTACAGGGGAACACTGAAGCTTTCTTT. The chain uses TRBV30 and TRBJ1-1, with D perhaps TRBD1 (6 bases). Germline CDR1 reads GTSNPN; CDR2 reads SVGIG (reference sequence). This CDR3 has 14 residues. The V gene lost 3 bases and the J gene lost 1 base, with 12 bases spanning the gap. Filled out from reference TRBV30 and TRBJ1-1, the complete variable domain reads SQTIHQWPATLVQPVGSPLSLECTVEGTSNPNLYWYRQAAGRGLQLLFYSVGIGQISSEVPQNLSASRPQDRQFILSSKKLLLSDSGFYLCAWRPLQGNTEAFFGQGTRLTVV.

The chain links TRBV15 to TRBJ1-5; D remains unclear. Deletions cut 4 bases from V and 6 bases from J, with 13 bases between. The CDR3 consists of 14 residues. The germline CDR1 and CDR2 sequences are LNHNV and YYDKDF (reference sequence). This CDR3 is CATSNAGETQPQHF. CDR3 DNA: TGTGCCACCAGCAATGCCGGGGAGACTCAGCCCCAGCATTTT. Based on the CDR3 plus reference TRBV15 and TRBJ1-5, the full variable domain is DAMVIQNPRYQVTQFGKPVTLSCSQTLNHNVMYWYQQKSSQAPKLLFHYYDKDFNNEADTPDNFQSRRPNTSFCFLDIRSPGLGDTAMYLCATSNAGETQPQHFGDGTRLSIL.

This chain joins TRBV4-3 and TRBJ1-1, with TRBD1 matching 7 bases. Germline values: CDR1 LGHNA, CDR2 YSLEER. Germline trimming cut 0 bases from V and 7 bases from J; bases unmatched to any gene: 5. The CDR3 is 14 residues long. The CDR3 DNA is TGCGCCAGCAGCCAAGATCCTAGACAGGGTGAAGCTTTCTTT. This encodes CASSQDPRQGEAFF.